These 30 T cell receptor beta chains were all obtained from the same sample, sequenced in a study of T cell responses to AZD1222 COVID-19 vaccine. Profiling relied on immunoSEQ multiplex PCR, and the TCRdb table lists in-frame clones only, not all of them. The data contain 95,000 or so clones, 70% to 90% of them singletons. Here the sequenced sample was peripheral blood, taken on day 0 of AZD1222 vaccination. The receptors shown here come from an adult in good health.

The chain couples TRBV3-1 (or the pseudogene TRBV3-2) to TRBJ2-5, with 15 bases identical to TRBD2. The junction had 4 bases not matched to a gene; V was cut back by 4 bases and J by 1 base. The V gene's germline CDR1 is LGHDT and CDR2 YNNKEL (reference sequence). This CDR3 is 17 amino acids long. The CDR3 nucleotides read TGTGCCAGCAGCCCTTGGACTAGCGGGGGGGCCCAAGAGACCCAGTACTTC. As protein: CASSPWTSGGAQETQYF.

The J gene is TRBJ1-2, the V gene TRBV3-1 (or the pseudogene TRBV3-2); D remains ambiguous. The CDR3 consists of 13 residues. V was cut by 4 bases and J by 7 bases, with 13 bases left in between. Germline V gives CDR1 LGHDT, CDR2 YNNKEL (reference sequence). Here the CDR3 reads CASSPPGSGGYTF. In DNA, the CDR3 is TGTGCCAGCAGCCCCCCGGGATCGGGTGGCTACACCTTC.

The chain recombines TRBV19 with TRBJ1-5, with D unresolved. CDR3 length equals 13 residues. V was trimmed by 5 bases and J by 0 bases, leaving 5 bases between them. Germline loops: CDR1 LNHDA, CDR2 SQIVND (reference sequence). The CDR3 DNA reads TGTGCCAGTAGTCAGGTTAGCAATCAGCCCCAGCATTTT. Its protein product is CASSQVSNQPQHF.

The chain combines TRBV7-8 with TRBJ1-5; D might be TRBD1 (6 bases). Germline V gene lookup returns CDR1 SGHVS and CDR2 FQNEAQ. The CDR3 is 14 amino acids. The V end was cut by 8 bases, the J end by 3 bases, with 14 bases between. In DNA form, the CDR3 reads TGTGCCAGCGGCCCTAGGGGGGTCAATCAGCCCCAGCATTTT. It encodes CASGPRGVNQPQHF.

V gene TRBV6-1 combines with J gene TRBJ1-1, with D possibly matching TRBD1 (6 bases). V shed 1 base and J shed 10 bases, with 19 bases lying between them. The CDR3 has 15 amino acids. Germline-derived CDR1 and CDR2 are MNHNS and SASEGT. The CDR3 DNA reads TGTGCCAGCAGTGAAGTTTCGGGGGCGCGAGCCGTAGCTTTCTTT. Amino acids: CASSEVSGARAVAFF.

The chain is built from TRBV2 and TRBJ1-6, with D possibly matching TRBD1 (5 bases). Trimming left V 3 bases short and J 5 bases short, with 11 bases between. This CDR3 is built from 15 residues. The V gene's germline CDR1 is SNHLY and CDR2 FYNNEI. Written as DNA, the CDR3 is TGTGCCAGCAGTGAGAACAGGAATAATAATTCACCCCTCCACTTT. Amino acids: CASSENRNNNSPLHF.

The chain has TRBV14 and TRBJ2-5; D unclear. The CDR3 runs to 12 residues. In germline, CDR1 is SGHDN, CDR2 FVKESK. The ends were cut back, 3 bases at V and 7 bases at J, with 9 bases in the middle. The DNA of the CDR3 is TGTGCCAGCAGCCACCGCTGGGGGACCCAGTACTTC. It is translated as CASSHRWGTQYF.

The genes are TRBV2 and TRBJ2-7, with 9 bases identical to TRBD2. This CDR3 is built from 14 residues. J lost 5 bases, V lost 6 bases, and 8 bases had no gene match. Germline values: CDR1 SNHLY, CDR2 FYNNEI. This CDR3 is CASSASGVVHEQYF. CDR3 DNA sequence: TGTGCCAGCAGCGCTAGCGGGGTCGTCCACGAGCAGTACTTC.

The V and J genes are TRBV30 and TRBJ1-2; the match to TRBD1 covers 7 bases. CDR1 is GTSNPN, CDR2 SVGIG, per germline (reference sequence). This CDR3 comprises 14 residues. V gave up 5 bases and J gave up 2 bases; unmatched junction bases: 8. The CDR3 DNA reads TGTGCCTGGTTGCCAAAGGGGGCGAACTATGGCTACACCTTC. Encoded protein: CAWLPKGANYGYTF.

V and J are TRBV28 and TRBJ2-2, with 7 bases that match TRBD1. Unmatched junction bases numbered 5, after V lost 6 bases and J lost 1 base. Germline CDR1 reads MDHEN; CDR2 reads SYDVKM. This CDR3 has 15 amino acids. The CDR3 is CASSPGQLNTGELFF. For the CDR3, the DNA is TGTGCCAGCAGCCCGGGACAGCTGAACACCGGGGAGCTGTTTTTT. Supplemented by reference TRBV28 and TRBJ2-2, the full variable domain reads DVKVTQSSRYLVKRTGEKVFLECVQDMDHENMFWYRQDPGLGLRLIYFSYDVKMKEKGDIPEGYSVSREKKERFSLILESASTNQTSMYLCASSPGQLNTGELFFGEGSRLTVL.

This clone was recorded a few times. The chain has TRBV7-2 and TRBJ2-7; D is possibly TRBD1 or TRBD2 (5 bases each). Between the trimmed V and J ends, which lost 2 bases and 3 bases, there was a span of 11 bases. Germline-derived CDR1 and CDR2 are SGHTA and FQGNSA. CDR3 length: 14 residues. CDR3 coding DNA: TGTGCCAGCAGCTTACGGGACCTCATCTACGAGCAGTACTTC. Amino acids: CASSLRDLIYEQYF.

The chain uses TRBV28 and TRBJ2-3, with a weak D call TRBD1 (5 bases). Germline loops: CDR1 MDHEN, CDR2 SYDVKM. Between the trimmed V and J ends, which lost 5 bases and 5 bases, there was a span of 11 bases. The CDR3 spans 13 residues. In DNA form, the CDR3 reads TGTGCCAGCAGTCCAGCAGGGCAAGATACGCAGTATTTT. This translates into CASSPAGQDTQYF.

V is TRBV6-2 or TRBV6-3 and J is TRBJ1-4; D is possibly TRBD1 (6 bases). The CDR3 runs to 14 residues. Looked up from germline, CDR1 is MNHEY and CDR2 is SVGEGT. Trimming pared 6 bases from V and 2 bases from J, leaving 10 bases between. Here the CDR3 reads CASSGTTTNEKLFF. The DNA for the CDR3 is TGTGCCAGCAGCGGGACAACTACTAATGAAAAACTGTTTTTT.

J is TRBJ2-3 and V is TRBV19; 12 bases are shared with TRBD2. Germline V CDR1 and CDR2: LNHDA, SQIVND (reference sequence). The V gene end was trimmed by 3 bases and the J gene end by 0 bases; junction bases not matched to a gene: 13. The CDR3 is 20 amino acids. The CDR3 is CASSMTASGGATPSTDTQYF. CDR3 sequence (DNA): TGTGCCAGTAGTATGACGGCTAGCGGGGGGGCCACGCCTAGCACAGATACGCAGTATTTT.

The genes are TRBV11-2 and TRBJ1-2, with 7 bases lining up with TRBD1. CDR3 size: 14 residues. The V segment lost 5 bases and the J segment 4 bases; nucleotides outside the gene matches: 7. Per the germline V gene, CDR1 is SGHAT and CDR2 is FQNNGV. The CDR3: CASSLQGPGYGYTF. The CDR3 nucleotides are TGTGCCAGCAGCCTACAGGGGCCTGGCTATGGCTACACCTTC.

This sequence joins TRBV30 and TRBJ1-1; D ambiguous. The CDR3 loop spans 14 amino acids. CDR1 is GTSNPN and CDR2 is SVGIG in the germline V gene (reference sequence). The ends were cut back, 5 bases at V and 4 bases at J, with 17 bases in the middle. The CDR3 DNA reads as TGTGCCTGGTCCTTCCCGGGAGCTGGCACTGAAGCTTTCTTT. Its translation: CAWSFPGAGTEAFF.

The chain joins TRBV4-2 to TRBJ1-2; D is perhaps TRBD1 (5 bases). This CDR3 is 15 amino acids long. The germline gives CDR1 LGHNA, CDR2 YNFKEQ. Trimming pared 0 bases from V and 3 bases from J, leaving 11 bases between. For the CDR3, the DNA is TGTGCCAGCAGCCAAGACGGAGCCAGGGACTATGGCTACACCTTC. Its protein product is CASSQDGARDYGYTF.

J is TRBJ1-1 and V is TRBV2; D is unclear. CDR1 is SNHLY, CDR2 FYNNEI, per germline. The CDR3 extends over 12 amino acids. V was cut by 1 base and J by 5 bases, with 5 bases left in between. CDR3 protein: CASSEVSTEAFF. In nucleotides, the CDR3 is TGTGCCAGCAGTGAAGTTTCAACTGAAGCTTTCTTT. Drawing the rest from reference TRBV2 and TRBJ1-1, the complete variable domain is EPEVTQTPSHQVTQMGQEVILRCVPISNHLYFYWYRQILGQKVEFLVSFYNNEISEKSEIFDDQFSVERPDGSNFTLKIRSTKLEDSAMYFCASSEVSTEAFFGQGTRLTVV.

This chain joins TRBV7-2 and TRBJ1-5, with D possibly TRBD1 on 5 matching bases. Deletions cut 3 bases from V and 3 bases from J, with 12 bases between. Germline lookup yields CDR1 SGHTA and CDR2 FQGNSA. This CDR3 is 15 amino acids long. The DNA of the CDR3 is TGTGCCAGCAGCTTTAGGGGTGGTAACAATCAGCCCCAGCATTTT. It is translated as CASSFRGGNNQPQHF.

The J gene is TRBJ2-7, the V gene TRBV4-1, with D unclear. Germline values: CDR1 MGHRA, CDR2 YSYEKL. The CDR3 totals 14 residues. The V and J ends lost 2 bases and 1 base respectively, with 9 bases between them. The CDR3, as DNA: TGCGCCAGCAGCCAATCTGGTGGGTCCTACGAGCAGTACTTC. Translation gives CASSQSGGSYEQYF.

The rearrangement links TRBV29-1 to TRBJ2-7; D is unclear. The CDR3 extends over 11 amino acids. The V gene's germline CDR1 is SQVTM and CDR2 ANQGSEA. The V gene lost 6 bases and the J gene lost 3 bases, with 9 bases spanning the gap. The CDR3 nucleotides are TGCAGCGTCAAGGCCAGCTACGAGCAGTACTTC. It translates to CSVKASYEQYF.

This chain joins TRBV6-2 or TRBV6-3 and TRBJ1-5; D gene uncertain. CDR1 MNHEY and CDR2 SVGEGT come from the germline V gene. With 4 bases removed from V and 3 bases from J, the gap between germline ends came to 13 bases. The CDR3 runs 15 residues. CDR3 sequence (DNA): TGTGCCAGCAGTTTGGGCCAGGTGGTCAATCAGCCCCAGCATTTT. It encodes CASSLGQVVNQPQHF.

CDR3 bases: TGTGCCAGCTCACAAACCACAGGGGCGAACACTGAAGCTTTCTTT. This translates into CASSQTTGANTEAFF. The genes are TRBV18 and TRBJ1-1, with 7 bases matching TRBD1. In germline, CDR1 is KGHSH, CDR2 LQKENI. The CDR3 has 15 residues. V lost 4 bases to trimming and J lost 1 base; unmatched junction nucleotides: 6.

V usage is TRBV11-2 and J usage is TRBJ1-2, with unresolved D. The CDR3 is 13 amino acids. CDR1 is SGHAT, CDR2 FQNNGV, per germline. Trimming took off 3 bases at V and 2 bases at J, with 7 bases between the two ends. The CDR3 DNA reads TGTGCCAGCAGCTTGCAGGAGAACTATGGCTACACCTTC. Encoded protein: CASSLQENYGYTF.

This chain links TRBV9 with TRBJ1-3; no clear D. This CDR3 comprises 13 residues. Germline lookup yields CDR1 SGDLS and CDR2 YYNGEE. V was pared by 4 bases and J by 3 bases, with 8 bases between. CDR3 residues: CASSQQIGNTIYF. For the CDR3, the DNA is TGTGCCAGCAGCCAACAAATTGGAAACACCATATATTTT.

The V gene is TRBV19, the J gene TRBJ2-7; 8 nucleotides line up with TRBD1. The J segment lost 7 bases and the V segment lost 3 bases, leaving 8 bases of the junction unmatched. Germline CDR1 LNHDA, CDR2 SQIVND (reference sequence). The CDR3 length is 14 residues. The CDR3 here is CASSIPQGAGEQYF. For the CDR3, the DNA is TGTGCCAGTAGTATCCCCCAGGGGGCTGGTGAGCAGTACTTC.

This clone was recorded once. The genes are TRBV19 and TRBJ1-2; D ambiguous. CDR1 LNHDA and CDR2 SQIVND come from the germline V gene (reference sequence). Trimming removed 1 base at V and 2 bases at J, with 8 bases between. This CDR3 contains 14 residues. CDR3 region: CASSIAAGNYGYTF. CDR3 bases: TGTGCCAGTAGTATAGCGGCCGGAAACTATGGCTACACCTTC.

Regarding this clone: One end of the junction varies from germline; a read error may be responsible. This rearrangement joins TRBV30 to TRBJ1-1, with D unclear. CDR3 length equals 13 residues. Germline V gives CDR1 GTSNPN, CDR2 SVGIG (reference sequence). The CDR3 region is CLLRLGQATEAFF. Written as DNA, the CDR3 is TGCTTGCTCCGGTTAGGGCAAGCGACTGAAGCTTTCTTT. The full variable domain, with the rest looked up from reference TRBV30 and TRBJ1-1, is SQTIHQWPATLVQPVGSPLSLECTVEGTSNPNLYWYRQAAGRGLQLLFYSVGIGQISSEVPQNLSASRPQDRQFILSSKKLLLSDSGFYLCLLRLGQATEAFFGQGTRLTVV.

V and J are TRBV13 and TRBJ2-7, with D possibly matching TRBD1 (5 bases). This CDR3 comprises 12 residues. V lost 3 bases and J lost 4, with 7 bases in between. Germline V lookup: CDR1 PRHDT, CDR2 FYEKMQ (reference sequence). The CDR3 nucleotides read TGTGCCAGCAGCTTCTACAGGTACGAGCAGTACTTC. Residues: CASSFYRYEQYF. The full variable domain, rest sourced from reference TRBV13 and TRBJ2-7, is AAGVIQSPRHLIKEKRETATLKCYPIPRHDTVYWYQQGPGQDPQFLISFYEKMQSDKGSIPDRFSAQQFSDYHSELNMSSLELGDSALYFCASSFYRYEQYFGPGTRLTVT.

The chain combines TRBV19 with TRBJ2-1; TRBD2 matches 11 bases. V lost 9 bases and J lost 9; bases outside the gene matches: 10. Germline V gives CDR1 LNHDA, CDR2 SQIVND (reference sequence). The length of the CDR3 is 14 residues. The CDR3 coding sequence is TGTGCCAGCAGCCTAGCGGGGGGCGGGGGTGAGCAGTTCTTC. It yields the protein CASSLAGGGGEQFF.